This T cell receptor (beta chain) emerged from a study of T cell responses to AZD1222 COVID-19 vaccine. Study findings and constraints: With two AZD1222 doses given, Spike-specific TCR breadth and depth both rose. Mostly white British, mostly female donors; authors suggested clonal diversity may be underestimated. Sampling that yielded the repertoires occurred only after the peak T cell response.

Produced via immunoSEQ multiplex PCR; TCRdb's table is partial and in-frame only. The data show 95,000 to 100,000 clones, with over 85% seen just once and 12% held by the top ten. The CDR3 sequence is 11 residues long. The germline gives CDR1 MNHEY, CDR2 SMNVEV (reference sequence). About this clone: The antigen remains unidentified. At one of its ends the junction is not consistent with the germline gene, which may arise from a read error.

The gene calls are TRBV27 and TRBJ1-2, with D possibly being TRBD1 (6 bases). The starting material was peripheral blood, obtained on day 0 of AZD1222 vaccination. This receptor was obtained from an adult in good health. The CDR3 DNA sequence: TGTGCCAGCAGTTTAAACGACAGGCTCTACTTC. Translation: CASSLNDRLYF.